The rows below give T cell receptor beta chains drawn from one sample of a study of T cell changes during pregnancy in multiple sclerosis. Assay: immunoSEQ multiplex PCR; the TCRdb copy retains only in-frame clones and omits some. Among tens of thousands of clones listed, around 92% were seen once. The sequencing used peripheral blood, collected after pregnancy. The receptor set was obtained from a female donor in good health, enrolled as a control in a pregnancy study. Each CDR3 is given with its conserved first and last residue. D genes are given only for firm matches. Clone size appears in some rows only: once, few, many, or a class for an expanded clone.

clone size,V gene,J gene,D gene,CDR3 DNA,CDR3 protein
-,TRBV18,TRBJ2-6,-,TGTGCCAGCTCACCGGGCGGGGAAAAAGGGGCCAACGTCCTGACTTTC,CASSPGGEKGANVLTF
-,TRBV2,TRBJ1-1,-,TGTGCCAGCAGGCCCCGTGCGGGGTTTGGGGACACTGAAGCTTTCTTT,CASRPRAGFGDTEAFF
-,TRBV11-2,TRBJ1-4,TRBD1,TGTGCCAGCAGCTGGGGGACAGGGGGGACTCTCCTGTTTTTT,CASSWGTGGTLLFF
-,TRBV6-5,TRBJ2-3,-,TGTGCCAGCAGTTACGGCCCCACAGATACGCAGTATTTT,CASSYGPTDTQYF
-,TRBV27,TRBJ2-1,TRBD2,TGTGCCAGCATAGCGGGGGGGCTTCACAATGAGCAGTTCTTC,CASIAGGLHNEQFF
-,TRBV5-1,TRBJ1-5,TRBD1,TGCGCCAGCAGCTTGGATTTGGGGACAGGGGAATTCGGCAATCAGCCCCAGCATTTT,CASSLDLGTGEFGNQPQHF
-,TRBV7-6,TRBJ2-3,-,TGTGCCAGCAGCTTAGGGGGCCAGGGCACAGATACGCAGTATTTT,CASSLGGQGTDTQYF
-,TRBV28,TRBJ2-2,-,TGTGCCAGCAAAGGTTTAGTTGCGGCTAACACCGGGGAGCTGTTTTTT,CASKGLVAANTGELFF
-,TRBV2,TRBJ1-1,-,TGTGCCACACAGGATCTGCGCACTGAAGCTTTCTTT,CATQDLRTEAFF
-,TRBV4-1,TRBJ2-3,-,TGCGCCAGTGAGAGGGTTCCTAGCACAGATACGCAGTATTTT,CASERVPSTDTQYF
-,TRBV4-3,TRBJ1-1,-,TGCGCCAGCAGCCACTACCCGGGGGTAGACACTGAAGCTTTCTTT,CASSHYPGVDTEAFF
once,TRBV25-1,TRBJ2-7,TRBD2,TGTGCCAGCAGTGATGCCGGGACTAGCGGGAGGAACTTC,CASSDAGTSGRNF
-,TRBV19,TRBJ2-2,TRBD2,TGTGCCAGTACCGGACTAGCGGGTGCCGGGGAGCTGTTTTTT,CASTGLAGAGELFF
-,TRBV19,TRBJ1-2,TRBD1,TGTGCCAGCCTAGACAGGGGGGGCACGCTTAACTATGGCTACACCTTC,CASLDRGGTLNYGYTF
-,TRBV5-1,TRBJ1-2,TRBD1,TGCGCCAGCAGCTTGACGACAGGGGCGTATGGCTACACCTTC,CASSLTTGAYGYTF
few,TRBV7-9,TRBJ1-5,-,TGTGCCAGCAGCCTGTTCAATCAGCCCCAGCATTTT,CASSLFNQPQHF
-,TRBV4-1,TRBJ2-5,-,TGCGCCAGCAGCCAAGATGGGGGCGGGTCCGCGGTAAAGACCCAGTACTTC,CASSQDGGGSAVKTQYF
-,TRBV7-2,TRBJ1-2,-,TGTGCCAGCAGCCCCGGGGGGCCGTCCCCCCGTAGGGGCTACACCTTC,CASSPGGPSPRRGYTF
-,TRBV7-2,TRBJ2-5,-,TGTGCCAGCAGCTTAGTGAAGGGGGACCAGTACTTC,CASSLVKGDQYF
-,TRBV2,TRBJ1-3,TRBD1,TGTGCCAGCATGACAGGGGCTGGAAACACCATATATTTT,CASMTGAGNTIYF
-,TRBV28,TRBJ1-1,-,TGTGCCGCCCTCGAGCCGGCGGTGAACACTGAAGCTTTCTTT,CAALEPAVNTEAFF
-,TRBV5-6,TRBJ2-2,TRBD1,TGTGCCAGCAGCTTGTCTACAGGGGTCAACACCGGGGAGCTGTTTTTT,CASSLSTGVNTGELFF